This entry concerns a single TCR beta chain. Its antigen is undetermined. This entry comes from a study of T cells after yellow fever vaccination. Study as a whole: Preparation of fractions with low cell numbers was performed using SMART-Seq v4 Ultra Low Input.

Germline V gene sequence: CDR1 SGDLS, CDR2 YYNGEE. Losses at the gene ends were 0 bases for V and 4 bases for J; bases not matched to a gene: 3. This CDR3 region has 16 residues. Study-level points and caveats: Some clonotypes, a small share, were shared between CD4 and CD8 compartments.

TCRdb ran MiXCR on the 5' RACE reads and lists one entry per CDR3 protein. The repertoire holds 360,000 or so distinct CDR3 sequences, with roughly 12% as singletons. This chain links TRBV9 with TRBJ2-3; 12 bases are shared with TRBD2. The sequence derives from a young man who received the YFV17D yellow fever vaccine. This material consisted of PBMCs, taken on the day of the first yellow fever vaccination. DNA of the CDR3: TGTGCCAGCAGCGTAGATGGACTAGCGGGGCCAGATACGCAGTATTTT. Amino acid sequence: CASSVDGLAGPDTQYF.